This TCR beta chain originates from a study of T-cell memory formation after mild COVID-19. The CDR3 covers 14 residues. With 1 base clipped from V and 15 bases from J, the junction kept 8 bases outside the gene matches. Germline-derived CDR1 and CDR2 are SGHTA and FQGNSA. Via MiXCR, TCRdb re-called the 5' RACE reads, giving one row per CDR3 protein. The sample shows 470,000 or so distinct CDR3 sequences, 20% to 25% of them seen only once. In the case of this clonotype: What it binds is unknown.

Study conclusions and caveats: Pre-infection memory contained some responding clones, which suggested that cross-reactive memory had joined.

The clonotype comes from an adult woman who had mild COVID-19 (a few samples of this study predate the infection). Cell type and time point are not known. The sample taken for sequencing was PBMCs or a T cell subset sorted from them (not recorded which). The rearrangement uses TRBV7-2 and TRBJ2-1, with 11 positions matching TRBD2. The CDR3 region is CASSLGLAGPTRFF. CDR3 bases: TGTGCCAGCAGCTTAGGACTAGCGGGGCCAACCCGGTTCTTC.